One and the same sample provided the 13 T cell receptor beta chains below, sequenced in a study of breast tumors, draining lymph nodes, adjacent tissues. MiXCR, run by TCRdb on the multiplex PCR reads, gives a single entry per CDR3 protein. The data contain some 14,000 distinct CDR3 sequences, 45% to 70% of them singletons. Material: tumor-adjacent breast tissue. These receptors all stem from a female donor with breast cancer. Some clones in this sample may be carry-over from other donors' samples.

This clonotype was counted at least ten times. Its ends do not fully match the called genes, so a read error is possible. The chain couples TRBV6-1 to TRBJ1-5; no clear D. Germline CDR1 reads MNHNS; CDR2 reads SASEGT. CDR3 length equals 16 residues. The CDR3 DNA is TGTGCCAGCAGTCAAGCGCCGGGCGTAGGCAATCAGCCCCAGCATTTT. Its protein is CASSQAPGVGNQPQHF.

The chain has TRBV12-3 or TRBV12-4 and TRBJ1-6; D unresolved. Trimming left V 5 bases short and J 6 bases short, with 11 bases between. This CDR3 has 14 residues. This CDR3 is CASSPGQANSPLHF. The CDR3 bases are TGTGCCAGCAGTCCCGGGCAGGCTAATTCACCCCTCCACTTT.

The sample holds many counts of this clonotype. The CDR3, as DNA: TGCAGCGAATTGACGCCAGGAGAGACCCAGTACTTC. Translated: CSELTPGETQYF. The chain carries TRBV29-1 and TRBJ2-5; D remains ambiguous. CDR1 and CDR2 from the germline V gene are SQVTM and ANQGSEA. V dropped 7 bases and J dropped 4 bases, with 13 bases sitting between them. The CDR3 runs to 12 residues.

This clonotype is labeled medium-sized (0.01 to 0.1%). The rearrangement uses TRBV20-1 and TRBJ2-1, with unresolved D. Trimming removed 0 bases at V and 10 bases at J, with 4 bases between. Germline values: CDR1 DFQATT, CDR2 SNEGSKA (reference sequence). The length of the CDR3 is 10 residues. DNA of the CDR3: TGCAGTGCTAGAGAGGTGGAGCAGTTCTTC. This translates into CSAREVEQFF.

By share, this clonotype ranks as medium-sized. CDR3 bases: TGTGCCAGCAGCTTAGGGCGGGACAGGTACGAGCAGTACTTC. Encoded protein: CASSLGRDRYEQYF. The chain has TRBV7-8 and TRBJ2-7, with 8 bases fitting TRBD1. The CDR3 is made up of 14 amino acids. Germline V CDR1 and CDR2: SGHVS, FQNEAQ. The J segment lost 4 bases and the V segment lost 1 base, leaving 3 bases of the junction unmatched.

This clonotype was seen repeatedly, ten times or more. J is TRBJ2-5 and V is TRBV12-5, with 10 positions matching TRBD2. Germline CDR1 is LGHNT and CDR2 is FRNRAP. The V segment lost 5 bases and the J segment 4 bases; nucleotides outside the gene matches: 10. This CDR3 comprises 16 residues. The CDR3 bases are TGTGCTAGTGGTCCTCCAAGAGCGGGGGGGCTAGAGACCCAGTACTTC. Residues: CASGPPRAGGLETQYF.

The rearrangement uses TRBV20-1 and TRBJ2-7, with TRBD1 identical over 9 bases. This CDR3 is built from 18 residues. CDR1 is DFQATT, CDR2 SNEGSKA, per germline (reference sequence). V dropped 5 bases and J dropped 0; count of bases not matched to a gene: 17. The CDR3 protein is CSAPSVPGQGQISYEQYF. The DNA for the CDR3 is TGCAGTGCTCCATCAGTCCCGGGACAGGGTCAAATCTCCTACGAGCAGTACTTC.

The table lists this clonotype with a few counts. V and J are TRBV6-2 or TRBV6-3 and TRBJ1-1; a weak D match, TRBD1 (5 bases). The CDR3 has 14 amino acids. V shed 7 bases and J shed 5 bases, with 17 bases lying between them. The germline V gene has CDR1 MNHEY and CDR2 SVGEGT. As DNA, the CDR3 is TGTGCCAGCATCCTGGGAGGGGCGAGGACTGAAGCTTTCTTT. It codes for CASILGGARTEAFF.

This clonotype has only a few counts. The junction shows a germline mismatch at one end, possibly a read error. This chain uses TRBV7-2 with TRBJ2-4, with D tentatively TRBD1 or TRBD2 (6 bases each). CDR1 is SGHTA, CDR2 FQGNSA, per germline. The CDR3 spans 18 residues. The DNA of the CDR3 is TGTGCCGGCAGCGTAGAGGAGAGTAGGGGGGACATACTTCACATTCAGTACTTC. It codes for CAGSVEESRGDILHIQYF.

V usage is TRBV2 and J usage is TRBJ2-6; tentatively, D is TRBD1 (6 bases). Germline-derived CDR1 and CDR2 are SNHLY and FYNNEI. This CDR3 has 15 amino acids. V was shortened by 6 bases and J by 3 bases, with 12 bases between the two germline ends. Written as DNA, the CDR3 is TGTGCCAGCAGCGCACAGGGTTTTGGGGCCAACGTCCTGACTTTC. It codes for CASSAQGFGANVLTF.

The chain recombines TRBV7-9 with TRBJ2-3, with D perhaps TRBD1 (5 bases). The germline CDR1 and CDR2 sequences are SEHNR and FQNEAQ (reference sequence). The CDR3 is 15 amino acids. V lost 3 bases and J lost 2, with 12 bases in between. CDR3 bases: TGTGCCAGCAGCTTGAAGGGGAAGAACACAGATACGCAGTATTTT. Residues: CASSLKGKNTDTQYF.

The chain links TRBV15 to TRBJ1-6, with D unclear. V gave up 5 bases and J gave up 7 bases, with 15 bases separating them. The CDR3 loop spans 15 amino acids. Germline assignment: CDR1 LNHNV and CDR2 YYDKDF (reference sequence). The CDR3: CATSLEGTRNSPLHF. CDR3 bases: TGTGCCACCAGCCTGGAGGGAACTCGGAATTCACCCCTCCACTTT.

This sequence joins TRBV6-6 and TRBJ1-3; 8 positions agree with TRBD1. The length of the CDR3 is 17 residues. Germline V gives CDR1 MNHNY, CDR2 SVGAGI (reference sequence). The V gene end was trimmed by 0 bases and the J gene end by 0 bases; junction bases not matched to a gene: 4. CDR3 nucleotide sequence: TGTGCCAGCAGTTACTCGGACAGGGATGTCTCTGGAAACACCATATATTTT. This codes for CASSYSDRDVSGNTIYF.